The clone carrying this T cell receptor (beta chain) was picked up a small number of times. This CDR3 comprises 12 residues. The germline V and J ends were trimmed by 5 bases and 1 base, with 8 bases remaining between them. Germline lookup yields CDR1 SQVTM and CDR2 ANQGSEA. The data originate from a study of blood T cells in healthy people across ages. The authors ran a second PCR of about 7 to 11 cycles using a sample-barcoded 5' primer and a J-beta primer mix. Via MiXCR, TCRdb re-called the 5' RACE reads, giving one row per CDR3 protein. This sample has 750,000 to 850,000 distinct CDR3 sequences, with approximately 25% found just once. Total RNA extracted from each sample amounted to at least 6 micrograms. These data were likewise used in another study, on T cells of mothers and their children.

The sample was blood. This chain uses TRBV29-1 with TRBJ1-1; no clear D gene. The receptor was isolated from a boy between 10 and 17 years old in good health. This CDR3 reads CSVYGENTEAFF. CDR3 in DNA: TGCAGCGTTTATGGTGAGAACACTGAAGCTTTCTTT.